Presented here are 27 T cell receptor beta chains from one specimen sequenced in a study of T cell responses to AZD1222 COVID-19 vaccine. Repertoires were generated with immunoSEQ multiplex PCR, while TCRdb's copy carries only in-frame clones and drops some. The repertoire holds 150,000 to 200,000 clones, 75% to 90% seen once, with about 6% in the top ten. Sequences were derived from peripheral blood, sampled on day 0 of AZD1222 vaccination. These receptors were collected from an adult in good health.

The J gene is TRBJ1-5, the V gene TRBV6-5; TRBD1 is a possible D gene (6 bases). Germline V gene lookup returns CDR1 MNHEY and CDR2 SVGAGI. Deletions cut 0 bases from V and 2 bases from J, with 8 bases between. The CDR3 runs to 15 residues. CDR3 sequence (DNA): TGTGCCAGCAGTTACTCCAACAGGGGCAATCAGCCCCAGCATTTT. Translation gives CASSYSNRGNQPQHF.

This rearrangement joins TRBV6-2 or TRBV6-3 to TRBJ2-1; TRBD2 agrees at 14 bases. The germline V gene encodes CDR1 MNHEY and CDR2 SVGEGT. This CDR3 is built from 21 residues. The V and J ends lost 4 bases and 0 bases, in that order; junction bases with no gene match: 14. CDR3: CASSFFFRLAGGQSSYNEQFF. CDR3 bases: TGTGCCAGCAGTTTCTTTTTTAGACTAGCGGGAGGGCAGAGCTCCTACAATGAGCAGTTCTTC.

The chain links TRBV4-1 to TRBJ2-7; TRBD2 matches at 8 bases. The CDR3 contains 16 residues. J lost 3 bases, V lost 1 base, and 8 bases had no gene match. Germline CDR1 MGHRA, CDR2 YSYEKL. The CDR3 nucleotides read TGCGCCAGCAGCCAAGGAGGCGGGAGGCGCTTCTACGAGCAGTACTTC. Translating it yields CASSQGGGRRFYEQYF.

The rearrangement joins TRBV27 to TRBJ2-1, with a weak D call TRBD1 (5 bases). The ends were cut back, 2 bases at V and 7 bases at J, with 18 bases in the middle. The CDR3 loop spans 16 amino acids. Germline V gives CDR1 MNHEY, CDR2 SMNVEV (reference sequence). The CDR3 region has the DNA TGTGCCAGCAGTTTAGGGGCCCTCCCAACTCAAAATGAGCAGTTCTTC. It encodes CASSLGALPTQNEQFF.

This clone was detected a few times. The V gene is TRBV5-1, the J gene TRBJ2-3; perhaps TRBD1 as D (6 bases). There are 15 residues in the CDR3. Germline CDR1 SGHRS, CDR2 YFSETQ. Deletions cut 5 bases from V and 3 bases from J, with 16 bases between. The CDR3 protein is CASRPGPRGTDTQYF. CDR3 DNA: TGCGCCAGCAGGCCAGGGCCTAGGGGGACAGATACGCAGTATTTT.

The V call is TRBV7-9, the J call TRBJ1-6; 7 bases match TRBD1. J gave up 3 bases and V 5 bases, and 4 bases lay outside the gene matches. The CDR3 totals 15 residues. From germline, CDR1 is SEHNR and CDR2 FQNEAQ (reference sequence). The DNA for the CDR3 is TGTGCCAGCAGCGGGGACAGTGACTATAATTCACCCCTCCACTTT. Translation gives CASSGDSDYNSPLHF.

To note about this clone: No conserved phenylalanine or tryptophan is present at the end of the CDR3, so a read error is the likely explanation. The limits of the CDR3 on the DNA are not certain, so only TCRdb's listed CDR3 is given. The V gene is TRBV10-2, the J gene TRBJ1-2. From germline, CDR1 is WSHSY and CDR2 SAAADI. The CDR3 adds up to 13 amino acids, both ends counted. CDR3 residues: CASSESRVLVQVL.

The rearrangement joins TRBV5-6 to TRBJ2-7; D not certain. Per the germline V gene, CDR1 is SGHDT and CDR2 is YYEEEE. Deletions cut 3 bases from V and 7 bases from J, with 8 bases between. The CDR3 loop spans 11 amino acids. The CDR3 loop is CASSYRREQYF. The CDR3, as DNA: TGTGCCAGCAGCTACCGGCGGGAGCAGTACTTC.

This chain links TRBV3-1 (or the pseudogene TRBV3-2) with TRBJ1-6, with D possibly being TRBD1 (6 bases). Per the germline V gene, CDR1 is LGHDT and CDR2 is YNNKEL (reference sequence). The length of the CDR3 is 16 residues. Trimming stripped 1 base from V and 7 bases from J, with 14 bases between. The CDR3 loop reads CASSQGYPGANSPLHF. For the CDR3, the DNA is TGTGCCAGCAGCCAAGGCTACCCAGGGGCGAATTCACCCCTCCACTTT.

The chain uses TRBV7-6 and TRBJ2-7; a weak D match, TRBD1 (7 bases). V was clipped by 1 base and J by 1 base, with 11 bases between them. Germline-derived CDR1 and CDR2 are SGHVS and FNYEAQ. This CDR3 has 15 amino acids. The CDR3 here is CASSLDRGLSYEQYF. CDR3 bases: TGTGCCAGCAGCTTAGACAGGGGACTTTCCTACGAGCAGTACTTC.

This chain links TRBV7-2 with TRBJ2-2, with D perhaps TRBD2 (5 bases). Trimming took off 5 bases at V and 7 bases at J, with 11 bases between the two ends. In germline, CDR1 is SGHTA, CDR2 FQGNSA. The CDR3 extends over 13 amino acids. The CDR3 spells CASSPPGVGELFF. The CDR3, as DNA: TGTGCCAGCAGCCCGCCCGGGGTCGGGGAGCTGTTTTTT.

The J gene is TRBJ1-1, the V gene TRBV28; 8 positions match TRBD1. Unmatched junction bases numbered 11, after V lost 4 bases and J lost 7 bases. The CDR3 consists of 15 residues. Per the germline V gene, CDR1 is MDHEN and CDR2 is SYDVKM. The CDR3, as DNA: TGTGCCAGCAGTTCCCCGGGGACAGGTAGATTTGAAGCTTTCTTT. As protein: CASSSPGTGRFEAFF.

The rearrangement links TRBV5-4 to TRBJ1-1, with a weak D call TRBD1 (5 bases). Looked up from germline, CDR1 is SGHNT and CDR2 is YYREEE (reference sequence). V dropped 1 base and J dropped 4 bases, with 17 bases sitting between them. This CDR3 comprises 16 residues. The CDR3 nucleotides read TGTGCCAGCAGCTTGTATGGGGTCGGGGGAACCACTGAAGCTTTCTTT. As protein: CASSLYGVGGTTEAFF.

V and J are TRBV2 and TRBJ1-6, with D unclear. Trimming stripped 2 bases from V and 6 bases from J, with 11 bases between. Looked up from germline, CDR1 is SNHLY and CDR2 is FYNNEI. There are 15 residues in the CDR3. CDR3 nucleotide sequence: TGTGCCAGCAGTGAAAACCCACCTAGTAATTCACCCCTCCACTTT. Residues: CASSENPPSNSPLHF.

The rearrangement uses TRBV11-1 and TRBJ2-3; D is ambiguous. Germline values: CDR1 SGHAT, CDR2 FQDESV (reference sequence). V was clipped by 5 bases and J by 8 bases, with 11 bases between them. The CDR3 consists of 12 residues. Here the CDR3 DNA reads TGTGCCAGCAGCGCTGCGACAATTACGCAGTATTTT. The encoded protein is CASSAATITQYF.

This chain joins TRBV2 and TRBJ1-4; possible D gene TRBD1, 5 bases. The CDR3 runs to 14 residues. Per the germline V gene, CDR1 is SNHLY and CDR2 is FYNNEI. Trimming stripped 6 bases from V and 5 bases from J, with 13 bases between. CDR3 sequence reads: CASRRDGWNEKLFF. The CDR3 coding sequence is TGTGCCAGCAGGAGGGACGGATGGAATGAAAAACTGTTTTTT.

About this clone: Other DNA variants within this sample encode the same CDR3. The V gene is TRBV14, the J gene TRBJ2-7, with D maybe TRBD1 (6 bases). Germline V gene sequence: CDR1 SGHDN, CDR2 FVKESK. The CDR3 has 12 amino acids. The V end lost 6 bases, the J end lost 4 bases, and 10 bases lay between the germline ends. Written as DNA, the CDR3 is TGTGCCAGCAGTCTGGACAGTTACGAGCAGTACTTC. This sequence encodes CASSLDSYEQYF. The entire variable domain, with the rest obtained from reference TRBV14 and TRBJ2-7, is as follows: EAGVTQFPSHSVIEKGQTVTLRCDPISGHDNLYWYRRVMGKEIKFLLHFVKESKQDESGMPNNRFLAERTGGTYSTLKVQPAELEDSGVYFCASSLDSYEQYFGPGTRLTVT.

The genes are TRBV3-1 (or the pseudogene TRBV3-2) and TRBJ1-3, with D possibly matching TRBD1 (5 bases). Germline V lookup: CDR1 LGHDT, CDR2 YNNKEL (reference sequence). V was trimmed by 5 bases and J by 2 bases, leaving 13 bases between them. The CDR3 contains 15 residues. The chain's CDR3 is CASSNRQSPGNTIYF. In nucleotides, the CDR3 is TGTGCCAGCAGCAACCGACAGTCCCCTGGAAACACCATATATTTT.

The V call is TRBV15, the J call TRBJ2-6, with 12 positions matching TRBD2. V trimming: 2 bases; J trimming: 0 bases; junction bases outside the gene matches: 2. Germline V gene sequence: CDR1 LNHNV, CDR2 YYDKDF (reference sequence). This CDR3 comprises 18 residues. The CDR3 loop reads CATSRPTSGSSGANVLTF. DNA for the CDR3: TGTGCCACCAGCAGACCGACTAGCGGGAGCTCTGGGGCCAACGTCCTGACTTTC.

The rearrangement links TRBV5-1 to TRBJ2-1; possible D gene TRBD2, 5 bases. Germline values: CDR1 SGHRS, CDR2 YFSETQ. CDR3 size: 16 residues. Between the trimmed V and J ends, which lost 4 bases and 0 bases, there was a span of 14 bases. The CDR3 sequence: CASSPSEASSYNEQFF. The CDR3 region has the DNA TGCGCCAGCAGCCCGTCGGAGGCCAGCTCCTACAATGAGCAGTTCTTC.

The rearrangement uses TRBV18 and TRBJ1-1, with a weak D call TRBD1 (6 bases). Germline V gene lookup returns CDR1 KGHSH and CDR2 LQKENI. Trimming left V 2 bases short and J 1 base short, with 14 bases between. CDR3 size: 16 residues. The CDR3 nucleotides read TGTGCCAGCTCACCATGGACCCCGGGACAGAACACTGAAGCTTTCTTT. It translates to CASSPWTPGQNTEAFF.

The chain recombines TRBV3-1 (or the pseudogene TRBV3-2) with TRBJ2-6, with 12 nucleotides matching TRBD2. CDR3 length equals 17 residues. CDR1 LGHDT and CDR2 YNNKEL come from the germline V gene (reference sequence). With 2 bases clipped from V and 3 bases from J, the junction kept 2 bases outside the gene matches. This CDR3 is CASSQTLAGGGANVLTF. The DNA for the CDR3 is TGTGCCAGCAGCCAAACACTAGCGGGGGGTGGGGCCAACGTCCTGACTTTC.

The genes are TRBV5-1 and TRBJ2-2, with no clear D. The ends were cut back, 7 bases at V and 1 base at J, with 5 bases in the middle. This CDR3 contains 12 residues. CDR1 is SGHRS, CDR2 YFSETQ, per germline. The CDR3 DNA reads as TGCGCCAGCGCACAGAACACCGGGGAGCTGTTTTTT. It specifies CASAQNTGELFF.

This clone was counted between two and nine times. This sequence joins TRBV7-2 and TRBJ2-1; D not certain. CDR1 is SGHTA and CDR2 is FQGNSA in the germline V gene. V lost 5 bases and J 8 bases, leaving 22 bases between the germline ends. CDR3 length: 16 amino acids. The CDR3 DNA is TGTGCCAGCAGCCAAATCGGTGGCACCACGCCGGATGAGCAGTTCTTC. Translating gives CASSQIGGTTPDEQFF. The full variable domain, its missing parts supplied by reference TRBV7-2 and TRBJ2-1, is GAGVSQSPSNKVTEKGKDVELRCDPISGHTALYWYRQSLGQGLEFLIYFQGNSAPDKSGLPSDRFSAERTGGSVSTLTIQRTQQEDSAVYLCASSQIGGTTPDEQFFGPGTRLTVL.

This chain joins TRBV21-1 and TRBJ2-5. TRBV21-1 is classified as a pseudogene. The CDR3 covers 15 residues. DNA of the CDR3: TGTGCCAGCAGCCCCATCGGACCCTCACAAGAGACCCAGTACTTC. It translates to CASSPIGPSQETQYF.

V is TRBV3-1 (or the pseudogene TRBV3-2) and J is TRBJ2-1, with 11 nucleotides matching TRBD2. The CDR3 is 14 residues long. Trimming removed 7 bases from V and 9 bases from J; junction bases left unmatched: 8. Germline V lookup: CDR1 LGHDT, CDR2 YNNKEL (reference sequence). CDR3 coding DNA: TGTGCCAGCAAGGTTAGCGGGGGGGCCAGTGAGCAGTTCTTC. Its protein product is CASKVSGGASEQFF.

The CDR3 coding sequence is TGTGCCAGCAGCGGGATAGCGGGGGGAGGCGAGCAGTACTTC. Translation: CASSGIAGGGEQYF. This rearrangement joins TRBV9 to TRBJ2-7, with 10 bases fitting TRBD2. This CDR3 is built from 14 residues. Germline-derived CDR1 and CDR2 are SGDLS and YYNGEE. Trimming took 3 bases from V and 6 from J; bases not matched to a gene: 6.